This is a list of T cell receptor beta chains from one sample in a study of blood T cell repertoires in COVID-19. Profiled with immunoSEQ multiplex PCR; TCRdb holds only in-frame clones, not every one. The table shows 170,000 or so clones, with nearly 80% occurring only once. The sample comprised peripheral blood. The source of these receptors is a woman in her 70s with acute or convalescent COVID-19. CDR3s include the opening cysteine and the closing phenylalanine or tryptophan. D genes are given only for firm matches. Clone sizes are given selectively: once, few, many, or a class where the clone is expanded.

TRBJ2-1 | few | TRBV7-3 | NA | 14 | TGTGCCAGCAGCTTTCTAGGGGCTAACAATGAGCAGTTCTTC | CASSFLGANNEQFF
TRBJ2-3 | NA | TRBV7-9 | NA | 15 | TGTGCCAGCAGTAGCGAAGAGGGCGCACGAGATACGCAGTATTTT | CASSSEEGARDTQYF
TRBJ2-3 | NA | TRBV27 | NA | 14 | TGTGCCAGCAGTTGGGCAGCTAGCACAGATACGCAGTATTTT | CASSWAASTDTQYF
TRBJ2-2 | once | TRBV11-2 | TRBD2 | 16 | TGTGCCAGCAGCCTCGGGGCGGGGGGAACTGTCGGGGAGCTGTTTTTT | CASSLGAGGTVGELFF
TRBJ2-1 | NA | TRBV3-1/TRBV3-2 | TRBD2 | 15 | TGTGCCAGCAGCGGAACTAGCGGGAGCTACAATGAGCAGTTCTTC | CASSGTSGSYNEQFF
TRBJ1-2 | NA | TRBV20-1 | TRBD1 | 11 | TGCAGTGCTAGTCTACAGGGGAGCTACACCTTC | CSASLQGSYTF
TRBJ1-2 | NA | TRBV2 | NA | 14 | TGTGCCAGCAGCCTTGGACAGCTGAACTATGGCTACACCTTC | CASSLGQLNYGYTF
TRBJ2-1 | few | TRBV29-1 | NA | 13 | TGCAGCGTTATAGCTAGAACCTACAATGAGCAGTTCTTC | CSVIARTYNEQFF
TRBJ2-7 | NA | TRBV1 | NA | 14 | TGCACCAGCAGCCAAGTTCCCCCTTTATGCGAGCAGTACTTC | CTSSQVPPLCEQYF
TRBJ1-2 | NA | TRBV28 | NA | 17 | TGTGCCAGCAGTCCCCAGATTGGCGGGCAGGCTAACTATGGCTACACCTTC | CASSPQIGGQANYGYTF
TRBJ2-7 | NA | TRBV5-1 | NA | 15 | TGCGCCAGCAGCTTGGCCGACTTGATAACCTACGAGCAGTACTTC | CASSLADLITYEQYF
TRBJ2-7 | once | TRBV19 | TRBD2 | 17 | TGTGCCAGTAGTACAAGGGCTAGCGGGGATAGCTCCTACGAGCAGTACTTC | CASSTRASGDSSYEQYF
TRBJ2-1 | few | TRBV7-9 | NA | 14 | TGTGCCAGCAGCTTAGGGTTAGGCGGGGCCCGGGAGTTCTTC | CASSLGLGGAREFF
TRBJ2-2 | NA | TRBV5-1 | NA | 15 | TGCGCCAGCAGCCTGGTAGGGGCAGCTGCCGGGGAGCTGTTTTTT | CASSLVGAAAGELFF
TRBJ1-3 | NA | TRBV7-3 | NA | 13 | TGTGCCAGCAGCCCCCGCGCCGGGGACACCATATATTTT | CASSPRAGDTIYF
TRBJ1-1 | NA | TRBV3-1/TRBV3-2 | NA | 15 | TGTGCCAGCAGACTGATGCACCAGGGAGGCACTGAAGCTTTCTTT | CASRLMHQGGTEAFF
TRBJ1-5 | few | TRBV21-1 | NA | 12 | TGTGCCAGCAGCCCGCGGGGCCAGCCCCAGCATTTT | CASSPRGQPQHF
TRBJ1-1 | once | TRBV6-2/TRBV6-3 | NA | 16 | TGTGCCAGCAGTTTTCTCTTCGGGGGAGCGAACACTGAAGCTTTCTTT | CASSFLFGGANTEAFF
TRBJ2-2 | NA | TRBV27 | NA | 12 | TGTGCCAGCAGTTTTTTAACCGGGGAGCTGTTTTTT | CASSFLTGELFF
TRBJ2-1 | NA | TRBV5-1 | NA | 16 | TGCGCCAGCAGCTTGTGGGGGCGTAAGGATGTTGATGAGCAGTTCTTC | CASSLWGRKDVDEQFF
TRBJ1-2 | NA | TRBV19 | TRBD1 | 13 | TGTGCCAGTAGTACCAGGGGGCACTATGGCTACACCTTC | CASSTRGHYGYTF
TRBJ1-6 | NA | TRBV21-1 | NA | 16 | TGTGCCAGCGGCAACCGGGAGAAAACGTGGGGTTCACCCCTCCACTTT | CASGNREKTWGSPLHF
TRBJ1-1 | NA | TRBV3-1/TRBV3-2 | TRBD1 | 14 | TGTGCCAGCGCACGGGACAGGGGATACACTGAAGCTTTCTTT | CASARDRGYTEAFF
TRBJ2-7 | NA | TRBV3-1/TRBV3-2 | TRBD1 | 16 | TGTGCCAGCAGCCTGATCCGGGACAGGTCAACCTACGAGCAGTACTTC | CASSLIRDRSTYEQYF
TRBJ2-7 | NA | TRBV11-2 | NA | 14 | TGTGCCAGCAGCTTAGAGATGTCTAGGGGGGAGCAGTACTTC | CASSLEMSRGEQYF
TRBJ2-2 | NA | TRBV5-1 | TRBD1 | 14 | TGCGCCAGCAGCCAGGGACAGCTCACCGGGGAGCTGTTTTTT | CASSQGQLTGELFF
TRBJ1-6 | NA | TRBV7-9 | NA | 16 | TGTGCCAGCAGCTTAAATCCAGGCTCGACCCATTCACCCCTCCACTTT | CASSLNPGSTHSPLHF
TRBJ2-7 | NA | TRBV11-2 | TRBD2 | 14 | TGTGCCAGCAGCTTCGGACTAGGCTTGACCGAGCAGTACTTC | CASSFGLGLTEQYF
TRBJ2-1 | NA | TRBV4-1 | NA | 15 | TGCGCCAGCAGCCAATTGGACTACTCGTTTAATGAGCAGTTCTTC | CASSQLDYSFNEQFF
TRBJ2-2 | NA | TRBV6-2/TRBV6-3 | NA | 15 | TGTGCCAGCAGTCCAGAAACAGGGTTCCCCGGGGAGCTGTTTTTT | CASSPETGFPGELFF
TRBJ2-2 | NA | TRBV27 | NA | 14 | TGTGCCAGCAGTTACCAGGGGCACACCGGGGAGCTGTTTTTT | CASSYQGHTGELFF
TRBJ2-1 | NA | TRBV21-1 | NA | 16 | TGTGCCAGCAGCGGAATTCTCCAGCGGGATTCCAATGAGCAGTTCTTC | CASSGILQRDSNEQFF
TRBJ1-3 | NA | TRBV19 | TRBD1 | 15 | TGTGCCAGTAGTAAAGGGGGCTCAGCTGGAAACACCATATATTTT | CASSKGGSAGNTIYF